This T cell receptor (beta chain) was recovered during a study of graft-versus-host responses after intestinal transplantation. Germline V gene sequence: CDR1 KGHSH, CDR2 LQKENI. The V end lost 3 bases, the J end lost 1 base, and 9 bases lay between the germline ends. This CDR3 is built from 14 residues. Plated together were some 200,000 CFSE-labeled responder cells and some 200,000 irradiated, violet-dye-labeled stimulator cells. Study conclusions and caveats: GvH clones were found in recipient marrow; some appeared first in ileum or blood. Individuals carrying graft-donor T cell macrochimerism showed high graft-versus-host to host-versus-graft clonal ratios in allografts.

The method was immunoSEQ multiplex PCR; TCRdb's version includes in-frame clones alone and lacks a portion of them. Of some 14,000 clones in the sample, around a third were seen once. Sample: alloreactive CD4+ T cells from a mixed lymphocyte reaction culture, taken before intestinal transplant. Subset indicated: CFSE-low proliferating T cells sorted from roughly six-day pre-transplant mixed lymphocyte reaction (GvH or HvG direction). This receptor was taken from a human patient who received an intestinal transplant. This sequence joins TRBV18 and TRBJ1-1, with D possibly matching TRBD1 (6 bases). CDR3 in DNA: TGTGCCAGCTCACCGAGGGGACAGAACACTGAAGCTTTCTTT. This sequence encodes CASSPRGQNTEAFF.